Shown below are 18 T cell receptor beta chains from a single sample sequenced in a study of blood T cell repertoires in COVID-19. TCRdb's table, derived via immunoSEQ multiplex PCR, lists solely in-frame clones and lacks some. Of roughly 100,000 clones in the sample, approximately 77% were seen once. Input material: peripheral blood. All receptors derive from a woman at least 80 years old with acute or convalescent COVID-19.

V gene TRBV5-8 combines with J gene TRBJ2-7, with TRBD1 matching over 8 bases. With 1 base clipped from V and 3 bases from J, the junction kept 6 bases outside the gene matches. The germline CDR1 and CDR2 sequences are SGHTS and YDEGEE. The CDR3 is 15 residues long. CDR3 in amino acids: CASSLHAGQGYEQYF. DNA for the CDR3: TGTGCCAGCAGCTTGCACGCTGGACAGGGCTACGAGCAGTACTTC.

In its sample, this clone was seen once. The chain is built from TRBV25-1 and TRBJ2-1; 8 bases line up with TRBD2. V trimming: 4 bases; J trimming: 0 bases; junction bases outside the gene matches: 2. The CDR3 is 15 residues long. Germline CDR1 MGHDK, CDR2 SYGVNS. CDR3 in amino acids: CASSAGTSSYNEQFF. In DNA form, the CDR3 reads TGTGCCAGCAGTGCTGGGACTAGCTCCTACAATGAGCAGTTCTTC.

The chain joins TRBV10-3 to TRBJ2-1; D is unresolved. The CDR3 length is 15 residues. The germline V gene has CDR1 ENHRY and CDR2 SYGVKD. V was pared by 3 bases and J by 3 bases, with 12 bases between. The chain's CDR3 is CAISDSNRDYNEQFF. The CDR3 DNA sequence: TGTGCCATCAGTGATTCAAACAGAGACTACAATGAGCAGTTCTTC.

The V and J genes are TRBV18 and TRBJ1-1; D unresolved. This CDR3 is 17 amino acids long. The V gene's germline CDR1 is KGHSH and CDR2 LQKENI. V dropped 0 bases and J dropped 0 bases, with 14 bases sitting between them. CDR3 in DNA: TGTGCCAGCTCACCACCAATGGCAGGTATTATGAACACTGAAGCTTTCTTT. It codes for CASSPPMAGIMNTEAFF.

This clone appeared a single time. The chain carries TRBV9 and TRBJ2-3; 7 nucleotides align to TRBD2. Germline loops: CDR1 SGDLS, CDR2 YYNGEE. This CDR3 spans 16 amino acids. The V gene end was trimmed by 4 bases and the J gene end by 2 bases; junction bases not matched to a gene: 10. The DNA of the CDR3 is TGTGCCAGCAGCCCACAACTAGCGACGCACACAGATACGCAGTATTTT. Its protein product is CASSPQLATHTDTQYF. Full variable domain (outside the CDR3, taken from reference TRBV9 and TRBJ2-3): DSGVTQTPKHLITATGQRVTLRCSPRSGDLSVYWYQQSLDQGLQFLIQYYNGEERAKGNILERFSAQQFPDLHSELNLSSLELGDSALYFCASSPQLATHTDTQYFGPGTRLTVL.

The rearrangement joins TRBV7-8 to TRBJ1-5, with D unresolved. Germline values: CDR1 SGHVS, CDR2 FQNEAQ. The CDR3 runs to 18 residues. V dropped 1 base and J dropped 4 bases, with 20 bases sitting between them. The CDR3 DNA reads TGTGCCAGCAGCTTAGTGCCCGCGTGGGCAGCCGGAAATCAGCCCCAGCATTTT. The encoded protein is CASSLVPAWAAGNQPQHF.

In its sample, this clone was seen once. V usage is TRBV6-6 and J usage is TRBJ1-5; 7 bases are a match to TRBD1. J gave up 9 bases and V 7 bases, and 12 bases lay outside the gene matches. From germline, CDR1 is MNHNY and CDR2 SVGAGI (reference sequence). The length of the CDR3 is 14 residues. CDR3: CASTSGQTLGPQHF. CDR3 DNA: TGTGCCAGCACCTCGGGACAGACTCTCGGGCCCCAGCATTTT.

The chain uses TRBV7-9 and TRBJ1-6; D is ambiguous. Germline V gene data show CDR1 as SEHNR and CDR2 as FQNEAQ (reference sequence). The germline V and J ends were trimmed by 5 bases and 10 bases, with 15 bases remaining between them. CDR3 length: 14 amino acids. As DNA, the CDR3 is TGTGCCAGCAGCCTAACACTGGTCGGGTCACCCCTCCACTTT. This sequence encodes CASSLTLVGSPLHF.

The chain combines TRBV7-2 with TRBJ1-2; the match to TRBD1 covers 12 bases. CDR1 and CDR2 (germline): SGHTA, FQGNSA. This CDR3 has 17 residues. J lost 7 bases, V lost 5 bases, and 14 bases had no gene match. DNA for the CDR3: TGTGCCAGCAGCGCCCCTAATTGGGACAGGGGGCTCGGTGGCTACACCTTC. Its protein product is CASSAPNWDRGLGGYTF.

The chain has TRBV5-4 and TRBJ1-2; D is undetermined. Germline CDR1 and CDR2: SGHNT and YYREEE (reference sequence). The CDR3 is 14 residues long. V lost 1 base to trimming and J lost 8 bases, with 15 bases between them. The CDR3 bases are TGTGCCAGCAGCTTGCAAGCCGGAGGTCACGGCTACACCTTC. Its protein product is CASSLQAGGHGYTF.

A word on this clone: Other DNA sequences in the sample encode the same CDR3. The chain recombines TRBV9 with TRBJ1-2, with a tentative D call TRBD1 (5 bases). Trimming took 1 base from V and 2 from J, leaving 6 bases between them. This CDR3 has 13 residues. The germline V gene has CDR1 SGDLS and CDR2 YYNGEE. CDR3 nucleotides: TGTGCCAGCAGCGTACAGGGAAACTATGGCTACACCTTC. This encodes CASSVQGNYGYTF.

As DNA, the CDR3 is TGTGCCAGCAGCCCGGGAGACACCGGGGAGCTGTTTTTT. Amino acids: CASSPGDTGELFF. The chain links TRBV3-1 (or the pseudogene TRBV3-2) to TRBJ2-2, with D perhaps matching TRBD2 (6 bases). Germline V gives CDR1 LGHDT, CDR2 YNNKEL (reference sequence). This CDR3 is built from 13 residues. The V end lost 4 bases, the J end lost 3 bases, and 6 bases lay between the germline ends.

The rearrangement links TRBV2 to TRBJ2-7; D may be TRBD1 (6 bases). CDR1 and CDR2 from the germline V gene are SNHLY and FYNNEI. The V end was cut by 6 bases, the J end by 0 bases, with 12 bases between. The CDR3 extends over 14 amino acids. The CDR3: CASRRTASSYEQYF. Written as DNA, the CDR3 is TGTGCCAGCAGGAGGACAGCGAGCTCCTACGAGCAGTACTTC.

The V call is TRBV7-3, the J call TRBJ2-5, with D possibly TRBD2 on 6 matching bases. CDR3 size: 14 residues. Germline CDR1 reads SGHTA; CDR2 reads FQGTGA. Trimming pared 3 bases from V and 1 base from J, leaving 9 bases between. CDR3 bases: TGTGCCAGCAGCTTTCAGGGAGGCCAAGAGACCCAGTACTTC. It translates to CASSFQGGQETQYF.

The sample holds a few counts of this clone. The chain has TRBV5-4 and TRBJ2-1, with TRBD1 matching over 9 bases. CDR1 is SGHNT, CDR2 YYREEE, per germline (reference sequence). J was trimmed by 8 bases and V by 0 bases; bases with no gene match: 6. The CDR3 length is 15 residues. The CDR3 nucleotides read TGTGCCAGCAGCTTGGAGGGGACAGGGTTTCATGAGCAGTTCTTC. The encoded protein is CASSLEGTGFHEQFF.

V is TRBV4-1 and J is TRBJ2-7; D remains unclear. CDR1 and CDR2 (germline): MGHRA, YSYEKL. This CDR3 spans 14 amino acids. V lost 0 bases to trimming and J lost 2 bases, with 8 bases between them. CDR3 coding DNA: TGCGCCAGCAGCCAAGATACAGCAACCTACGAGCAGTACTTC. It yields the protein CASSQDTATYEQYF.

The genes are TRBV18 and TRBJ1-5; 8 bases match TRBD1. CDR3 length: 15 residues. V was pared by 3 bases and J by 7 bases, with 8 bases of the junction left unmatched. CDR1 is KGHSH and CDR2 is LQKENI in the germline V gene. CDR3 bases: TGTGCCAGCTCACCGAGACAGGGGTTAAACCAGCCCCAGCATTTT. Translated, it gives CASSPRQGLNQPQHF.

This rearrangement joins TRBV7-3 to TRBJ2-1, with D hard to call. CDR3 length: 15 residues. Germline CDR1 reads SGHTA; CDR2 reads FQGTGA. The V end was cut by 5 bases, the J end by 0 bases, with 11 bases between. The chain's CDR3 is CASSPTWSSYNEQFF. The CDR3 DNA is TGTGCCAGCAGCCCCACTTGGAGCTCCTACAATGAGCAGTTCTTC.